This record concerns one T cell receptor (beta chain) sequence. Its recognized antigen is unknown. The germline gene is not matched at one end of the junction; a read error may be the cause. The sample is drawn from a study of blood T cells in healthy people across ages (dated by TCRdb to about 2015). In terms of the full investigation: In model experiments, template switching captured about one uniquely barcoded TCR beta cDNA molecule for every two T cells. The study measured age-related changes in TCR beta repertoire diversity using deep sequencing normalized with unique cDNA molecular identifiers. The donors were divided into four age groups: young (average about 15 years), middle-aged (roughly 40), aged (about 62) and long-lived (about 80). To avoid experimental bias, donors of different ages were spread randomly across the sequencing lanes. For two donors (one aged 18 to 29 and one aged 80 or older), the study analyzed two additional independent replicas of 1 million unique cDNA reads from the same blood draw. Findings and caveats that apply to the study as a whole: Total diversity estimates from one million sequenced T cells were considered lower bounds and underestimates. The percentage of naive T cells measured by flow cytometry correlated strongly with observed TCR beta diversity. The long-lived group showed more naive CD4+ T cells, fewer expanded clones and increased TCR diversity than the aged group, suggesting age selection. Bulk unsorted PBMC profiling prevented conclusive comparison of naive and antigen-experienced compartments. Because the CMV infection status of the donors was unknown, age-related changes in expanded clonotypes may potentially have been confounded. As age increased, observed TCR beta diversity per million T cells dropped in a roughly linear way, and a significant reduction was already evident by age approximately 40.

The method behind the library was 5' RACE. Sequencer: Illumina HiSeq 2500. A second roughly 6 to 11 cycle PCR used a sample-barcoded 5' primer and a J-beta primer mix. Each TCR beta cDNA molecule received a unique molecular identifier from a template-switch 5' adaptor carrying 12 random nucleotides. At least 2.5 million CDR3-containing paired-end reads were obtained from each sample. All of the RNA was converted into first-strand cDNA using the Mint cDNA synthesis kit, with a TRBC-specific oligonucleotide serving as the primer. Following uracil-DNA glycosylase treatment, a first 18-cycle PCR with universal primers M1SS and BC2_uni_R was performed on all cDNA. In the authors' own workflow: Each sample was normalized by randomly selecting 1 million high-quality reads, each carrying a distinct molecular identifier. Reads sharing molecular identifiers were discarded rather than binned into consensus sequences. CDR3 identification, clonotype clustering and error correction used MiTCR with a Q25 quality threshold and the strictest error-elimination algorithm. A nonparametric unseen species model with Euler transformation was used to estimate lower-bound total TCR beta diversity. In-frame beta chains were kept once TCRdb had trimmed the public reads at Q25 with fastp and called clones with MiXCR. Every entry covers one CDR3 protein and lists the most common genes and DNA from its rows. The V and J calls and clone size come from TCRdb's table, not from the authors' own analysis. The sample table records roughly 1.6 million distinct CDR3 sequences; roughly 32% of these occur just once. Jointly, the top ten make up about 11% of the sample.

Donors were 40 or so systemically healthy Caucasian individuals from Russia aged roughly 6 to 90 years. Around 10 milliliters of peripheral blood were drawn from each donor into EDTA-treated Vacutainer tubes. PBMCs were isolated by Ficoll-Paque density-gradient centrifugation, with at least 6 million obtained per sample. Total RNA, at least 6 micrograms per sample, was extracted from PBMCs with Trizol reagent. The percentages of naive CD45RAhigh/CD27high T cells were determined by flow cytometry on a PBMC aliquot from every donor. CDR1 and CDR2 (GTSNPN, SVGIG) derive from the germline V gene (reference sequence). The CDR3 runs 13 residues from the cysteine to the phenylalanine. Just the 39-base CDR3 DNA is kept, in frame starting at base 1.

The sequence was obtained from a woman under 40 in good health. The chain employs TRBV30 and TRBJ2-1, and the D gene may be TRBD2, 6 bases matching. The sequenced sample consisted of blood. CDR3 region: CARSLAARGEQFF. At the DNA level, the sequence is TGTGCCCGGAGCCTGGCAGCCCGGGGGGAGCAGTTCTTC.